One sample yielded the 22 T cell receptor beta chains listed below, sequenced in a study of cytomegalovirus exposure and HLA in healthy donors (dated by TCRdb to 2016 to 2017). Library preparation was by the immunoSEQ multiplex PCR assay. A mixture of 60 forward primers for TCR Vbeta segments and 13 reverse primers for TCR Jbeta segments was used in the multiplex PCR. TCRdb obtained this table from immuneACCESS and retained in-frame rearrangements with V and J assigned. These tables miss some clones; where compared with another copy, unresolved V genes account for less than half of the shortfall, and the remainder is unexplained. The sample records around 140,000 clones, 60% to 80% of which are singletons. In total, the top ten clones hold roughly 1% of the sample. Sequenced sample: PBMCs. The receptors shown here come from a woman in her fifties or sixties in good health and CMV-seronegative.

The genes are TRBV7-9 and TRBJ2-5; D is perhaps TRBD1 (6 bases). The end of the DNA fits TRBJ2-7 better, so the J call may be wrong. The CDR3 spans 14 residues. Germline CDR1 reads SEHNR; CDR2 reads FQNEAQ (reference sequence). CDR3 in amino acids: CASSPPGQFYEQYF. Here the CDR3 DNA reads TGTGCCAGCAGCCCCCCTGGACAGTTCTACGAGCAGTACTTC.

The chain uses TRBV28 and TRBJ1-5; 7 bases align to TRBD1. The CDR3 covers 14 residues. V trimming: 6 bases; J trimming: 2 bases; junction bases outside the gene matches: 4. Germline CDR1 and CDR2: MDHEN and SYDVKM. CDR3 amino acids: CASRGTGGNQPQHF. The CDR3 bases are TGTGCCAGCAGGGGAACAGGGGGCAATCAGCCCCAGCATTTT.

This chain uses TRBV19 with TRBJ2-1, with D perhaps matching TRBD1 (6 bases). This CDR3 is built from 14 residues. Trimming took 5 bases from V and 5 from J, leaving 13 bases between them. Germline V gene data show CDR1 as LNHDA and CDR2 as SQIVND (reference sequence). In DNA form, the CDR3 reads TGTGCCAGTAGTCCGTGGACAGAACACAATGAGCAGTTCTTC. Residues: CASSPWTEHNEQFF.

The rearrangement links TRBV6-6 to TRBJ2-1; possible D gene TRBD1, 5 bases. The CDR3 has 14 amino acids. Trimming took off 6 bases at V and 9 bases at J, with 18 bases between the two ends. CDR1 is MNHNY, CDR2 SVGAGI, per germline (reference sequence). The CDR3 DNA is TGTGCCAGCAGAGAGGCAGGGCAGGGCGCTGAGCAGTTCTTC. It codes for CASREAGQGAEQFF.

This chain joins TRBV27 and TRBJ2-7, with D tentatively TRBD2 (5 bases). Germline CDR1 and CDR2: MNHEY and SMNVEV (reference sequence). V dropped 2 bases and J dropped 3 bases, with 14 bases sitting between them. The CDR3 spans 15 residues. CDR3 sequence: CASSLLFGVGYEQYF. CDR3 nucleotides: TGTGCCAGCAGTTTACTGTTCGGGGTGGGCTACGAGCAGTACTTC.

V gene TRBV7-8 combines with J gene TRBJ1-5; 9 bases map to TRBD1. This CDR3 contains 17 residues. Germline CDR1 reads SGHVS; CDR2 reads FQNEAQ. The V gene end was trimmed by 5 bases and the J gene end by 1 base; junction bases not matched to a gene: 9. CDR3 nucleotides: TGTGCCAGCAGCAATCAGAGGGACAGGGTGAGCAATCAGCCCCAGCATTTT. Its translation: CASSNQRDRVSNQPQHF.

The J gene is TRBJ1-5, the V gene TRBV30; D perhaps matches TRBD1 (5 bases). The CDR3 is 18 amino acids. V gave up 0 bases and J gave up 0 bases, with 18 bases separating them. Germline CDR1 reads GTSNPN; CDR2 reads SVGIG (reference sequence). This chain's CDR3 is CAWSVIRTPPYSNQPQHF. DNA for the CDR3: TGTGCCTGGAGTGTAATAAGGACACCACCCTATAGCAATCAGCCCCAGCATTTT.

The chain couples TRBV2 to TRBJ1-1; D is possibly TRBD1 (5 bases). V dropped 4 bases and J dropped 1 base, with 7 bases sitting between them. The CDR3 covers 13 residues. Germline CDR1 is SNHLY and CDR2 is FYNNEI. The CDR3 sequence: CASSGQPNTEAFF. The DNA for the CDR3 is TGTGCCAGCAGTGGACAGCCGAACACTGAAGCTTTCTTT.

The chain couples TRBV11-2 to TRBJ2-5; D is perhaps TRBD2 (6 bases). The CDR3 runs to 15 residues. The V gene lost 5 bases and the J gene lost 1 base, with 14 bases spanning the gap. The germline V gene has CDR1 SGHAT and CDR2 FQNNGV. CDR3 DNA sequence: TGTGCCAGCAGCCCCTATGCGGGAACCCAAGAGACCCAGTACTTC. Translated: CASSPYAGTQETQYF.

CDR3 in amino acids: CASSDSWAPKSQHF. As DNA, the CDR3 is TGTGCCAGCAGTGACTCGTGGGCCCCCAAGTCCCAGCATTTT. The chain has TRBV6-4 and TRBJ1-5; D gene uncertain. Germline-derived CDR1 and CDR2 are MRHNA and SNTAGT. Trimming cost V 0 bases and J 11 bases, with 14 bases left between them. The CDR3 length is 14 residues.

This clone was counted a single time. The chain links TRBV27 to TRBJ2-7, with 8 bases aligning to TRBD2. The J segment lost 2 bases and the V segment lost 5 bases, leaving 11 bases of the junction unmatched. Germline V gene sequence: CDR1 MNHEY, CDR2 SMNVEV (reference sequence). This CDR3 is 16 amino acids long. CDR3 bases: TGTGCCAGCAGTGGGGGGGCGCGGGGGGCCACCTACGAGCAGTACTTC. Translation: CASSGGARGATYEQYF.

J is TRBJ2-1 and V is TRBV20-1; D is perhaps TRBD1 (6 bases). Germline V gene data show CDR1 as DFQATT and CDR2 as SNEGSKA (reference sequence). V gave up 5 bases and J gave up 8 bases, with 10 bases separating them. The CDR3 is 11 amino acids. For the CDR3, the DNA is TGCAGTGCTGGTGGGGGCGATGAGCAGTTCTTC. Translating gives CSAGGGDEQFF.

The chain recombines TRBV5-6 with TRBJ2-7; 8 nucleotides align to TRBD1. Germline V lookup: CDR1 SGHDT, CDR2 YYEEEE. This CDR3 contains 14 residues. Unmatched junction bases numbered 6, after V lost 2 bases and J lost 5 bases. Here the CDR3 reads CASSFRTGHHEQYF. The CDR3 nucleotides read TGTGCCAGCAGCTTTCGGACAGGGCACCACGAGCAGTACTTC.

V and J are TRBV5-1 and TRBJ1-4, with 8 bases fitting TRBD1. Looked up from germline, CDR1 is SGHRS and CDR2 is YFSETQ. This CDR3 region has 15 residues. V shed 0 bases, J shed 7 bases, and the junction held 5 bases outside the gene matches. The CDR3 DNA reads TGCGCCAGCAGCTTGGGTCAGGGGGCTATTGAAAAACTGTTTTTT. It codes for CASSLGQGAIEKLFF.

The chain recombines TRBV19 with TRBJ2-1; D is possibly TRBD2 (5 bases). The CDR3 has 13 amino acids. Germline loops: CDR1 LNHDA, CDR2 SQIVND (reference sequence). V lost 3 bases, J lost 11 bases, and 14 bases lay in between. The CDR3 DNA follows: TGTGCCAGTAGTATGAGGGCCCTCCCCCAGCAGTTCTTC. It specifies CASSMRALPQQFF.

The chain recombines TRBV7-3 with TRBJ2-2; a weak D match, TRBD2 (6 bases). Germline CDR1 SGHTA, CDR2 FQGTGA. This CDR3 comprises 16 residues. V was cut by 2 bases and J by 4 bases, with 14 bases left in between. In DNA, the CDR3 is TGTGCCAGCAGCTTACATTCGGGAGCGGTCACCGGGGAGCTGTTTTTT. Translated, it gives CASSLHSGAVTGELFF.

The chain recombines TRBV2 with TRBJ2-2; D is possibly TRBD1 (5 bases). The CDR3 consists of 14 residues. The germline V gene has CDR1 SNHLY and CDR2 FYNNEI. Trimming stripped 10 bases from V and 0 bases from J, with 12 bases between. The CDR3 region is CATRQGSNTGELFF. CDR3 bases: TGTGCCACGAGGCAGGGATCGAACACCGGGGAGCTGTTTTTT. The full variable domain, its missing parts supplied by reference TRBV2 and TRBJ2-2, is EPEVTQTPSHQVTQMGQEVILRCVPISNHLYFYWYRQILGQKVEFLVSFYNNEISEKSEIFDDQFSVERPDGSNFTLKIRSTKLEDSAMYFCATRQGSNTGELFFGEGSRLTVL.

This clone is a singleton in its sample. The chain uses TRBV28 and TRBJ2-6, with D perhaps matching TRBD1 (5 bases). Per germline, CDR1 MDHEN and CDR2 SYDVKM. V was shortened by 3 bases and J by 1 base, with 10 bases between the two germline ends. The CDR3 length is 16 residues. CDR3 sequence reads: CASSFTDSSGANVLTF. The CDR3 coding sequence is TGTGCCAGCAGTTTCACCGACAGTTCTGGGGCCAACGTCCTGACTTTC.

The chain is built from TRBV4-1 and TRBJ2-2, with D perhaps matching TRBD2 (6 bases). Germline CDR1 MGHRA, CDR2 YSYEKL. The CDR3 length is 15 residues. In nucleotides, the CDR3 is TGCGCTACCCGGATCGGAGGGGTGGGCACCGGGGAGCTGTTTTTT. This encodes CATRIGGVGTGELFF.

The chain combines TRBV28 with TRBJ2-7, with TRBD2 matching 13 bases. Looked up from germline, CDR1 is MDHEN and CDR2 is SYDVKM. Trimming removed 4 bases from V and 2 bases from J; junction bases left unmatched: 5. The CDR3 sequence is 16 residues long. The CDR3 nucleotides read TGTGCCAGCAGTTCCGCCGGACTAGCGGGAGCCTACGAGCAGTACTTC. Translation gives CASSSAGLAGAYEQYF.

V gene TRBV7-9 combines with J gene TRBJ1-1; a weak D match, TRBD1 (5 bases). The CDR3 sequence is 13 residues long. Germline V gives CDR1 SEHNR, CDR2 FQNEAQ (reference sequence). The V gene lost 0 bases and the J gene lost 6 bases, with 8 bases spanning the gap. CDR3 amino acids: CASSLAGHAEAFF. The CDR3 DNA is TGTGCCAGCAGCTTAGCCGGACACGCTGAAGCTTTCTTT.

V gene TRBV4-1 combines with J gene TRBJ1-5; no clear D gene. Germline assignment: CDR1 MGHRA and CDR2 YSYEKL. The CDR3 consists of 14 residues. Trimming pared 2 bases from V and 0 bases from J, leaving 5 bases between. CDR3 sequence: CASSQTYSNQPQHF. CDR3 nucleotide sequence: TGCGCCAGCAGCCAAACTTATAGCAATCAGCCCCAGCATTTT.